This T cell receptor beta chain was retrieved from a study of memory CD4+ T cells and cytomegalovirus serostatus. Profiling relied on immunoSEQ multiplex PCR, and the TCRdb table lists in-frame clones only, not all of them. The sample holds 45,000 to 55,000 clones, roughly 78% seen once. The sort gate was single viable CD3+CD4+CD8-CD45RO+ cells for memory CD4+ T cells. The V end lost 7 bases, the J end lost 3 bases, and 21 bases lay between the germline ends. CDR3 length: 16 amino acids. Germline V gene data show CDR1 as SNHLY and CDR2 as FYNNEI. The V call is TRBV2, the J call TRBJ1-1; possibly TRBD1 for D (6 bases). This clonotype originated in an adult in good health and CMV-seronegative. Source material: memory CD4+ T cells from blood. This CDR3 is CASNPPLGGGDTEAFF. As DNA, the CDR3 is TGTGCCAGCAATCCTCCACTGGGGGGGGGCGACACTGAAGCTTTCTTT.